The 25 T cell receptor beta chains reported below all come from one sample, sequenced in a study of T cells expressing NK-cell markers. TCRdb re-called the 5' RACE reads and gives one entry per CDR3 protein, without DNA. This table holds around 380,000 distinct CDR3 sequences. The specimen sequenced was blood T cells: a sorted CD56 or NKG2C T cell subset, CD4+ or CD8+ T cells, or bulk PBMC T cells (not recorded which). These receptors originate from a woman between 45 and 60 years old in good health.

The J gene is TRBJ2-1, the V gene TRBV7-9; as DNA is missing, the TRBD1 call by TCRdb cannot be tested. CDR3 size: 13 residues. CDR1 and CDR2 (germline): SEHNR, FQNEAQ (reference sequence). This CDR3 reads CASSTTGGKEQFF.

V gene TRBV4-1 combines with J gene TRBJ1-1. CDR1 is MGHRA, CDR2 YSYEKL, per germline. This CDR3 is built from 13 residues. The CDR3 spells CASSGPGNTEAFF.

This rearrangement joins TRBV5-1 to TRBJ2-6; TCRdb's D call of TRBD1 is untestable without DNA. The CDR3 sequence is 17 residues long. Germline CDR1 and CDR2: SGHRS and YFSETQ. CDR3 sequence reads: CASNFYPTGTGANVLTF.

V usage is TRBV7-9 and J usage is TRBJ2-1; with no DNA, the TCRdb D assignment of TRBD2 cannot be verified. This CDR3 comprises 15 residues. Per germline, CDR1 SEHNR and CDR2 FQNEAQ (reference sequence). The CDR3 sequence is CASTSDYLRSDEQFF.

CDR3 in amino acids: CASSFNILSDYGYTF. The rearrangement uses TRBV12-3 or TRBV12-4 and TRBJ1-2. This CDR3 has 15 residues.

The chain employs TRBV29-1 and TRBJ2-1; TCRdb outputs TRBD2, but without DNA this stays unchecked. The germline V gene encodes CDR1 SQVTM and CDR2 ANQGSEA. This CDR3 comprises 14 residues. CDR3: CSADPGLAVSEQFF.

The chain links TRBV3-1 to TRBJ1-1. The CDR3 runs 14 residues. From germline, CDR1 is LGHDT and CDR2 YNNKEL (reference sequence). CDR3 amino acids: CASSPMGFNTEAFF.

The chain carries TRBV7-2 and TRBJ1-4; TCRdb designates TRBD1, a call that cannot be tested without DNA. In germline, CDR1 is SGHTA, CDR2 FQGNSA. The CDR3 spans 17 residues. CDR3 sequence: CASSLTGGIATNEKLFF.

CDR3 residues: CASSSPLAGETQYF. The chain combines TRBV7-6 with TRBJ2-5; checking the TCRdb D call of TRBD1 is not possible without DNA. Germline assignment: CDR1 SGHVS and CDR2 FNYEAQ. The CDR3 runs 14 residues.

The chain recombines TRBV5-1 with TRBJ2-1; there is no DNA to check the TCRdb D call of TRBD2. CDR1 is SGHRS and CDR2 is YFSETQ in the germline V gene. This CDR3 has 15 amino acids. The CDR3 region is CASRLDQISYNEQFF.

This chain joins TRBV3-1 and TRBJ2-2. The CDR3 covers 13 residues. Per the germline V gene, CDR1 is LGHDT and CDR2 is YNNKEL (reference sequence). The chain's CDR3 is CASSHIGNGELFF. Supplemented by reference TRBV3-1 and TRBJ2-2, the full variable domain reads DTAVSQTPKYLVTQMGNDKSIKCEQNLGHDTMYWYKQDSKKFLKIMFSYNNKELIINETVPNRFSPKSPDKAHLNLHINSLELGDSAVYFCASSHIGNGELFFGEGSRLTVL.

J is TRBJ2-7 and V is TRBV21-1; the TCRdb call, TRBD2, lacks DNA for checking. TRBV21-1 is listed as a pseudogene. The CDR3 length is 15 residues. The CDR3 reads CASSGTGTSTYEQYF.

This chain links TRBV30 with TRBJ2-1. This CDR3 region has 11 residues. The V gene's germline CDR1 is GTSNPN and CDR2 SVGIG (reference sequence). Here the CDR3 reads CAWSERPEQFF.

The J gene is TRBJ2-1, the V gene TRBV7-9; without DNA, the TCRdb call of TRBD1 cannot be checked. Per the germline V gene, CDR1 is SEHNR and CDR2 is FQNEAQ (reference sequence). CDR3 length: 15 amino acids. CDR3 amino acids: CASSQGGIRYNEQFF. The complete variable domain, with remaining parts taken from reference TRBV7-9 and TRBJ2-1, reads DTGVSQNPRHKITKRGQNVTFRCDPISEHNRLYWYRQTLGQGPEFLTYFQNEAQLEKSRLLSDRFSAERPKGSFSTLEIQRTEQGDSAMYLCASSQGGIRYNEQFFGPGTRLTVL.

The rearrangement uses TRBV10-3 and TRBJ2-1; TCRdb's D call of TRBD2 is untestable without DNA. Germline V CDR1 and CDR2: ENHRY, SYGVKD. CDR3 length: 15 amino acids. CDR3 region: CAIRGLASPYNEQFF.

The chain employs TRBV13 and TRBJ2-4; TCRdb's assignment of TRBD1 cannot be checked, as there is no DNA. This CDR3 is 15 amino acids long. The germline gives CDR1 PRHDT, CDR2 FYEKMQ (reference sequence). The CDR3 loop is CASSQLQGRENIQYF. The full variable domain, with the rest looked up from reference TRBV13 and TRBJ2-4, is AAGVIQSPRHLIKEKRETATLKCYPIPRHDTVYWYQQGPGQDPQFLISFYEKMQSDKGSIPDRFSAQQFSDYHSELNMSSLELGDSALYFCASSQLQGRENIQYFGAGTRLSVL.

The rearrangement uses TRBV2 and TRBJ2-3. This CDR3 is built from 13 residues. From germline, CDR1 is SNHLY and CDR2 FYNNEI. CDR3: CASKSRTTDTQYF.

This chain uses TRBV7-8 with TRBJ1-6. This CDR3 is built from 18 residues. Germline CDR1 is SGHVS and CDR2 is FQNEAQ. CDR3 sequence: CASSLVVRAGTYNSPLHF.

The chain has TRBV10-3 and TRBJ1-1; TCRdb calls TRBD1, which cannot be checked without DNA. The CDR3 runs to 14 residues. Germline CDR1 is ENHRY and CDR2 is SYGVKD. This chain's CDR3 is CATRSGVGGTEAFF.

The chain combines TRBV14 with TRBJ2-1; the D gene TCRdb calls, TRBD2, cannot be checked with no DNA. The CDR3 length is 16 residues. Looked up from germline, CDR1 is SGHDN and CDR2 is FVKESK. The CDR3 loop reads CASSKDWGLAKNEQFF.

The chain couples TRBV5-6 to TRBJ2-2; with no DNA, the TCRdb D assignment of TRBD1 cannot be verified. The CDR3 is made up of 16 amino acids. CDR1 is SGHDT and CDR2 is YYEEEE in the germline V gene. The CDR3: CASSFDRGSNTGELFF. Combining the CDR3 with reference TRBV5-6 and TRBJ2-2 gives the whole variable domain DAGVTQSPTHLIKTRGQQVTLRCSPKSGHDTVSWYQQALGQGPQFIFQYYEEEERQRGNFPDRFSGHQFPNYSSELNVNALLLGDSALYLCASSFDRGSNTGELFFGEGSRLTVL.

The V and J genes are TRBV6-5 and TRBJ2-1; absent DNA, TCRdb's TRBD2 call cannot be checked. The germline V gene encodes CDR1 MNHEY and CDR2 SVGAGI. The length of the CDR3 is 18 residues. This CDR3 reads CASSYPTGTPRPYNEQFF.

This chain joins TRBV5-5 and TRBJ2-5; no DNA is available, so the TRBD2 call from TCRdb remains unchecked. Germline CDR1 and CDR2: SGHKS and YYEKEE (reference sequence). This CDR3 is 15 amino acids long. The CDR3 loop is CASSFQPGRGETQYF.

The chain employs TRBV12-5 and TRBJ1-2; there is no DNA to check the TCRdb D call of TRBD1. Germline V gene data show CDR1 as LGHNT and CDR2 as FRNRAP. This CDR3 has 13 amino acids. CDR3 protein: CASAWGGDYGYTF.

V is TRBV3-1 and J is TRBJ2-7; lacking DNA, the TRBD1 call made by TCRdb goes unchecked. The CDR3 loop spans 16 amino acids. Germline-derived CDR1 and CDR2 are LGHDT and YNNKEL (reference sequence). CDR3: CASSHDGQVQTYEQYF.